Sequencing of this T cell receptor (beta chain) was carried out in a study of T cells in Graves' hyperthyroidism and ophthalmopathy. Germline-derived CDR1 and CDR2 are LGHDT and YNNKEL (reference sequence). The ends were cut back, 1 base at V and 6 bases at J, with 10 bases in the middle. The length of the CDR3 is 14 residues. As regards this clonotype: Its antigen is still unknown.

Study-level results: Patients with ophthalmopathy were separated from those with stable hyperthyroidism by a 13 V-J model.

These patients, aged 18 to 65, had recently diagnosed hyperthyroidism lasting under 2 months. RNA transcripts gave rise to amplified TCR beta CDR3 regions. HTBI primers were used for first-round RT-PCR of the TCR CDR3. TCRdb re-called the multiplex PCR reads with MiXCR, one entry per CDR3 protein. This table has fewer than 550,000 distinct CDR3 sequences, less than 20% appearing once. The TCR comes from a woman aged 18-35 years with Graves' hyperthyroidism. The source material was blood. The chain uses TRBV3-1 and TRBJ1-5; a weak D match, TRBD1 (5 bases). The CDR3 sequence is CASSQVRGSQPQHF. CDR3 bases: TGTGCCAGCAGCCAAGTGAGGGGAAGTCAGCCCCAGCATTTT.